This T cell receptor (beta chain) was observed in a study of blood T cells in healthy people across ages. Study-wide results and caveats: PBMCs went unsorted, and a conclusive naive versus antigen-experienced comparison was therefore prevented.

Trimming stripped 2 bases from V and 1 base from J, with 11 bases between. Germline V gene lookup returns CDR1 MNHEY and CDR2 SVGAGI. The CDR3 consists of 15 residues. This clonotype appeared many times. Antigen: not known. The second PCR ran 7 to 11 cycles with a sample-barcoded 5' primer and J-beta primers. TCRdb processed the 5' RACE reads anew with MiXCR; each CDR3 protein has one entry. The sample has hundreds of thousands of distinct CDR3 sequences; more than 25% are singletons. The source is a woman of 80 years or more in good health. Sequenced sample: blood. The V gene is TRBV6-5, the J gene TRBJ2-5, with a possible D match to TRBD2 (6 bases). The CDR3 DNA reads as TGTGCCAGCAGTTACGGGGCGGGGACCCAAGAGACCCAGTACTTC. Protein: CASSYGAGTQETQYF.